This TCR beta chain was recovered during a study of technical replicates of blood from several donors. Trimming cost V 5 bases and J 4 bases; bases outside gene matches: 10. Per germline, CDR1 SGHTA and CDR2 FQGNSA. CDR3 length equals 15 residues. The data were produced by immunoSEQ multiplex PCR, yet TCRdb's version contains in-frame clones alone and is incomplete. The table lists 55,000 to 75,000 clones, roughly 92% of them singletons, with 4.3% in the top ten. The chain has TRBV7-2 and TRBJ2-7; 8 bases agree with TRBD2. This clonotype was obtained from a human donor in good health. Some clones in this sample may be carry-over from other donors' samples. The sequencing sample was made of PBMCs. The DNA of the CDR3 is TGTGCCAGCAGCCGGGAGGGTAGCGGGACTTACGAGCAGTACTTC. Encoded protein: CASSREGSGTYEQYF. Full variable domain (missing parts from reference TRBV7-2 and TRBJ2-7): GAGVSQSPSNKVTEKGKDVELRCDPISGHTALYWYRQSLGQGLEFLIYFQGNSAPDKSGLPSDRFSAERTGGSVSTLTIQRTQQEDSAVYLCASSREGSGTYEQYFGPGTRLTVT.